The 30 T cell receptor beta chains below all came from one sample that was sequenced in a study of T cells in Graves' hyperthyroidism and ophthalmopathy. TCR beta CDR3 regions were amplified from RNA. RT-PCR in the first round (using the HTBI primer set) targeted the TCR CDR3. TCRdb passed the multiplex PCR reads through MiXCR, listing each CDR3 protein once. The data contain about 300,000 distinct CDR3 sequences, about 14% of them singletons. The specimen was blood. These receptors were taken from a woman in her 30s with Graves' hyperthyroidism that later progressed to Graves' ophthalmopathy.

This clonotype has just a few counts. The chain employs TRBV19 and TRBJ2-1, with TRBD2 identical over 11 bases. Trimming cost V 7 bases and J 9 bases; bases outside gene matches: 11. CDR1 and CDR2 from the germline V gene are LNHDA and SQIVND (reference sequence). The CDR3 contains 15 residues. In DNA, the CDR3 is TGTGCCAGTACCCCCTTAGCGGGAGGGCCCGGTGAGCAGTTCTTC. This encodes CASTPLAGGPGEQFF.

This clonotype showed up many times. V gene TRBV29-1 combines with J gene TRBJ2-1; a weak D match, TRBD2 (6 bases). CDR1 and CDR2 from the germline V gene are SQVTM and ANQGSEA. V was cut by 7 bases and J by 7 bases, with 20 bases left in between. The CDR3 is 14 residues long. The CDR3, as DNA: TGCAGCGAAGGTCGCGGGACTGCGGGGAATGAGCAGTTCTTC. It yields the protein CSEGRGTAGNEQFF.

The chain employs TRBV7-8 and TRBJ1-2, with 8 bases that match TRBD1. This CDR3 has 14 amino acids. With 5 bases clipped from V and 1 base from J, the junction kept 3 bases outside the gene matches. Per the germline V gene, CDR1 is SGHVS and CDR2 is FQNEAQ. CDR3 DNA sequence: TGTGCCAGCAGCCGGGGACAGGTTAACTATGGCTACACCTTC. Amino acid sequence: CASSRGQVNYGYTF.

V usage is TRBV30 and J usage is TRBJ2-3, with 9 bases lining up with TRBD2. This CDR3 has 16 amino acids. Germline CDR1 reads GTSNPN; CDR2 reads SVGIG (reference sequence). V lost 2 bases to trimming and J lost 4 bases; unmatched junction nucleotides: 10. CDR3 in amino acids: CAWSLRERGVPDTQYF. The CDR3 bases are TGTGCCTGGAGTTTACGGGAGCGGGGGGTCCCAGATACGCAGTATTTT.

This clonotype was recorded at least ten times. The V and J genes are TRBV18 and TRBJ2-7; the D call may be TRBD1 or TRBD2 (5 bases each). CDR3 length: 13 residues. V dropped 6 bases and J dropped 4 bases, with 13 bases sitting between them. CDR1 and CDR2 (germline): KGHSH, LQKENI. The DNA for the CDR3 is TGTGCCAGCTCCCCGGGACCGGTATACGAGCAGTACTTC. Protein: CASSPGPVYEQYF.

The chain uses TRBV5-1 and TRBJ1-1; D not resolved. V lost 4 bases and J 2 bases, leaving 9 bases between the germline ends. Germline values: CDR1 SGHRS, CDR2 YFSETQ. The CDR3 totals 13 residues. CDR3 region: CASSRMGNTEAFF. The CDR3 region has the DNA TGCGCCAGCAGCAGAATGGGAAACACTGAAGCTTTCTTT.

The chain links TRBV2 to TRBJ2-1; D ambiguous. The CDR3 is 14 residues long. The germline V and J ends were trimmed by 7 bases and 5 bases, with 15 bases remaining between them. CDR1 and CDR2 (germline): SNHLY, FYNNEI. CDR3 amino acids: CASTHGLGNNEQFF. CDR3 nucleotide sequence: TGTGCCAGCACCCACGGTCTGGGGAACAATGAGCAGTTCTTC.

This clonotype was seen ten or more times. V and J are TRBV7-8 and TRBJ1-1; 7 positions agree with TRBD1. This CDR3 region has 13 residues. Germline assignment: CDR1 SGHVS and CDR2 FQNEAQ. Trimming at V came to 8 bases and at J to 3 bases, leaving 6 bases not matched to a gene. CDR3 residues: CASLLDRDTEAFF. The CDR3 region has the DNA TGTGCCAGCTTACTAGACAGGGACACTGAAGCTTTCTTT.

This clonotype was recorded many times. The rearrangement uses TRBV20-1 and TRBJ2-2; no firm D call. CDR3 length: 13 residues. Trimming cost V 3 bases and J 5 bases, with 10 bases left between them. Germline CDR1 reads DFQATT; CDR2 reads SNEGSKA (reference sequence). Here the CDR3 DNA reads TGCAGTGCTAGTATGGTAGGGACCGGGGAGCTGTTTTTT. Its translation is CSASMVGTGELFF.

This clonotype has a count of ten or more. This sequence joins TRBV20-1 and TRBJ2-1; 9 bases are shared with TRBD1. Germline loops: CDR1 DFQATT, CDR2 SNEGSKA (reference sequence). V gave up 5 bases and J gave up 5 bases; unmatched junction bases: 10. This CDR3 is built from 15 residues. The DNA for the CDR3 is TGCAGTGCTGACAACCGGGACAGGGCTAACAATGAGCAGTTCTTC. The encoded protein is CSADNRDRANNEQFF.

The chain is built from TRBV20-1 and TRBJ2-1; 16 bases match TRBD2. Trimming removed 7 bases from V and 2 bases from J; junction bases left unmatched: 5. The germline CDR1 and CDR2 sequences are DFQATT and SNEGSKA (reference sequence). The CDR3 extends over 16 amino acids. The CDR3 loop reads CSVTGLAGGAYNEQFF. The CDR3 DNA sequence: TGCAGTGTTACGGGACTAGCGGGAGGGGCCTACAATGAGCAGTTCTTC.

This clonotype was recorded many times. The chain has TRBV9 and TRBJ2-7; 7 nucleotides align to TRBD1. The CDR3 is 14 residues long. The germline V gene has CDR1 SGDLS and CDR2 YYNGEE. The V and J ends lost 4 bases and 5 bases, in that order; junction bases with no gene match: 9. This CDR3 reads CASSFALGGHEQYF. CDR3 DNA sequence: TGTGCCAGCAGCTTTGCACTAGGGGGCCACGAGCAGTACTTC.

This clonotype was recorded at least ten times. The rearrangement joins TRBV27 to TRBJ2-5; TRBD2 aligns across 7 bases. The germline V gene encodes CDR1 MNHEY and CDR2 SMNVEV (reference sequence). The CDR3 is 13 residues long. The junction had 8 bases not matched to a gene; V was cut back by 4 bases and J by 9 bases. CDR3 in DNA: TGTGCCAGCAGTTCCCCCGGACTAGGGTCCCAGTACTTC. This gives the protein CASSSPGLGSQYF.

There are many counts of this clonotype. This rearrangement joins TRBV6-2 or TRBV6-3 to TRBJ1-2, with no clear D. The CDR3 contains 13 residues. From germline, CDR1 is MNHEY and CDR2 SVGEGT. V gave up 0 bases and J gave up 5 bases, with 7 bases separating them. In DNA form, the CDR3 reads TGTGCCAGCAGTTACTCGACGGAATATGGCTACACCTTC. It is translated as CASSYSTEYGYTF.

V gene TRBV5-4 combines with J gene TRBJ2-6; D is undetermined. Germline CDR1 SGHNT, CDR2 YYREEE (reference sequence). The CDR3 consists of 13 residues. Trimming removed 6 bases from V and 1 base from J, with 5 bases in between. The CDR3 is CASTRSGANVLTF. Here the CDR3 DNA reads TGTGCCAGCACCCGGTCTGGGGCCAACGTCCTGACTTTC. Full variable domain (missing parts from reference TRBV5-4 and TRBJ2-6): ETGVTQSPTHLIKTRGQQVTLRCSSQSGHNTVSWYQQALGQGPQFIFQYYREEENGRGNFPPRFSGLQFPNYSSELNVNALELDDSALYLCASTRSGANVLTFGAGSRLTVL.

At least ten counts were recorded for this clonotype. The J gene is TRBJ2-7, the V gene TRBV27; 9 bases line up with TRBD2. Germline lookup yields CDR1 MNHEY and CDR2 SMNVEV (reference sequence). J lost 3 bases, V lost 2 bases, and 5 bases had no gene match. The CDR3 loop spans 15 amino acids. CDR3 region: CASSLRLAGLYEQYF. The CDR3 region has the DNA TGTGCCAGCAGTTTACGCCTAGCGGGGCTCTACGAGCAGTACTTC.

This clonotype was observed at least ten times. V gene TRBV3-1 combines with J gene TRBJ1-4; unclear D gene. Trimming took 1 base from V and 7 from J, leaving 10 bases between them. CDR1 is LGHDT, CDR2 YNNKEL, per germline (reference sequence). The CDR3 covers 14 residues. CDR3 sequence: CASSQGGYGEKLFF. As DNA, the CDR3 is TGTGCCAGCAGCCAAGGAGGATACGGTGAAAAACTGTTTTTT.

This clonotype has at least ten counts. V gene TRBV30 combines with J gene TRBJ1-1; D gene ambiguous. Trimming left V 0 bases short and J 0 bases short, with 17 bases between. CDR1 and CDR2 (germline): GTSNPN, SVGIG (reference sequence). The CDR3 loop spans 17 amino acids. The CDR3 region is CAWSVGLGRLVNTEAFF. The CDR3 bases are TGTGCCTGGAGTGTAGGCCTCGGTCGTCTGGTGAACACTGAAGCTTTCTTT.

Points on this clonotype: A much more abundant neighbour one base away suggests this may be a read error. J is TRBJ2-4 and V is TRBV28, with D unresolved. Germline loops: CDR1 MDHEN, CDR2 SYDVKM. This CDR3 is built from 17 residues. CDR3 coding DNA: TGTACCAGCAGTTTGATGAGTTTCAAGCTAGCCAAAAACATTCAGTACTTC. It translates to CTSSLMSFKLAKNIQYF.

This clonotype appeared a few times. The V call is TRBV7-9, the J call TRBJ2-5, with 11 positions matching TRBD2. Germline V gives CDR1 SEHNR, CDR2 FQNEAQ (reference sequence). The CDR3 runs 19 residues. V gave up 5 bases and J gave up 5 bases; unmatched junction bases: 19. The chain's CDR3 is CASSQERTAGTSGGETQYF. In DNA, the CDR3 is TGTGCCAGCAGCCAAGAAAGGACCGCCGGGACTAGCGGAGGGGAGACCCAGTACTTC.

There are a few counts of this clonotype. This chain connects TRBV19 to TRBJ2-1; D not certain. The CDR3 length is 15 residues. Germline lookup yields CDR1 LNHDA and CDR2 SQIVND (reference sequence). The V gene lost 4 bases and the J gene lost 0 bases, with 10 bases spanning the gap. As DNA, the CDR3 is TGTGCCAGTAGTACTGGCCTGAGCTCCTACAATGAGCAGTTCTTC. Encoded protein: CASSTGLSSYNEQFF.

This clonotype appeared many times. This chain uses TRBV11-1 with TRBJ2-1; D remains ambiguous. V shed 5 bases and J shed 6 bases, with 8 bases lying between them. Germline CDR1 reads SGHAT; CDR2 reads FQDESV (reference sequence). The CDR3 is made up of 12 amino acids. CDR3 nucleotide sequence: TGTGCCAGCAGCGCCGACCTCAATGAGCAGTTCTTC. Translated: CASSADLNEQFF.

This clonotype has ten or more counts. The chain combines TRBV27 with TRBJ2-1; D gene uncertain. V lost 4 bases and J lost 4, with 11 bases in between. This CDR3 region has 14 residues. CDR1 and CDR2 (germline): MNHEY, SMNVEV (reference sequence). The CDR3 protein is CASSSPLTYNEQFF. CDR3 coding DNA: TGTGCCAGCAGTTCCCCGCTAACGTACAATGAGCAGTTCTTC.

This clonotype was recorded only once. This sequence may be a read error, since a much larger clone differs from it by one base. The rearrangement uses TRBV12-3 or TRBV12-4 and TRBJ1-4, with D unresolved. The ends were cut back, 5 bases at V and 7 bases at J, with 8 bases in the middle. This CDR3 region has 12 residues. Written as DNA, the CDR3 is TGTGCCAGCAGTAGTGTTCGTGAAAAACTGTTTTTT. Amino acids: CASSSVREKLFF.

This clonotype was seen ten or more times. This chain connects TRBV19 to TRBJ2-6; 9 bases map to TRBD1. The V and J ends lost 6 bases and 2 bases, in that order; junction bases with no gene match: 2. CDR3 size: 15 residues. Germline CDR1 LNHDA, CDR2 SQIVND (reference sequence). The CDR3 sequence: CASRGTGTGANVLTF. CDR3 in DNA: TGTGCCAGTAGGGGGACAGGGACTGGGGCCAACGTCCTGACTTTC. The full variable domain, in which reference TRBV19 and TRBJ2-6 provide the parts outside the CDR3, is DGGITQSPKYLFRKEGQNVTLSCEQNLNHDAMYWYRQDPGQGLRLIYYSQIVNDFQKGDIAEGYSVSREKKESFPLTVTSAQKNPTAFYLCASRGTGTGANVLTFGAGSRLTVL.

A remark on this clonotype: At one end the junction does not follow the germline gene, possibly because of a read error. The chain is built from TRBV10-3 and TRBJ2-1, with 8 bases lining up with TRBD2. The CDR3 totals 15 residues. Germline V gives CDR1 ENHRY, CDR2 SYGVKD. The CDR3 DNA sequence: TGTGCCATCAGTGAGACTAGCGGCTCCTACAATGAGCAGCTCTTC. The encoded protein is CAISETSGSYNEQLF.

This clonotype was seen many times. The V and J genes are TRBV30 and TRBJ1-1, with D hard to call. The CDR3 is made up of 11 amino acids. V was shortened by 3 bases and J by 7 bases, with 9 bases between the two germline ends. CDR1 is GTSNPN, CDR2 SVGIG, per germline (reference sequence). The CDR3 sequence is CAWRKDGEAFF. CDR3 DNA: TGTGCCTGGAGGAAAGACGGTGAAGCTTTCTTT.

A few counts support this clonotype. The chain joins TRBV7-3 to TRBJ2-4, with TRBD1 as a possible D gene (6 bases). The CDR3 contains 14 residues. Trimming pared 2 bases from V and 8 bases from J, leaving 13 bases between. Germline V gene lookup returns CDR1 SGHTA and CDR2 FQGTGA. CDR3 DNA sequence: TGTGCCAGCAGCTTAGGGGGCCTGGGTGACATTCAGTACTTC. Translated: CASSLGGLGDIQYF.

Ten or more counts support this clonotype. The rearrangement joins TRBV28 to TRBJ2-3; TRBD2 agrees at 7 bases. The CDR3 runs to 15 residues. V dropped 4 bases and J dropped 4; count of bases not matched to a gene: 8. Per germline, CDR1 MDHEN and CDR2 SYDVKM. CDR3 DNA sequence: TGTGCCAGCAGTTCTGCAGTAGCGGGTGCAGATACGCAGTATTTT. This translates into CASSSAVAGADTQYF.

This clonotype was seen just once. The chain is built from TRBV11-1 and TRBJ2-3; 8 positions match TRBD1. CDR3 length: 16 residues. V was pared by 4 bases and J by 5 bases, with 11 bases of the junction left unmatched. Germline CDR1 SGHAT, CDR2 FQDESV (reference sequence). Here the CDR3 reads CASSSYSGQVKDTQYF. Written as DNA, the CDR3 is TGTGCCAGCAGCTCCTACTCGGGACAGGTTAAAGATACGCAGTATTTT.